This T cell receptor beta chain appears in the sequencing data of a study of T cells after posttransplantation cyclophosphamide. General observations from the study: Later post-transplant blood repertoires were often dominated by donor CD8+ memory clones. Recipient CMV seropositivity and CMV reactivation strongly tracked TRB clonality.

Data came from immunoSEQ multiplex PCR; TCRdb stores just in-frame clones and leaves some out. This sample comprises approximately 30,000 clones, none seen once only. This clone has at least ten counts. Its antigen is unidentified. The CDR3 has 14 amino acids. V was pared by 4 bases and J by 3 bases, with 13 bases between. CDR1 and CDR2 (germline): SGHRS, YFSETQ. Sequencing was carried out using PBMCs. The chain has TRBV5-1 and TRBJ1-1; maybe TRBD1 (5 bases). The TCR originated in a woman between 45 and 65 years old in good health and a related stem cell transplant donor. The CDR3 reads CASSLDWGDTEAFF. DNA for the CDR3: TGCGCCAGCAGCCTCGATTGGGGGGACACTGAAGCTTTCTTT.